This T cell receptor beta chain was found in a study of vaccination effects on CD4 cells after COVID-19. Overall study context: ViraFEST used viral peptide pools to expand antigen-specific CD4+ T cells before sequencing. General study points: Both infection-induced and vaccine-induced clones contracted markedly at late post-vaccination timepoints.

As for this clone: Its specificity is unknown.

The method was immunoSEQ multiplex PCR; TCRdb's version includes in-frame clones alone and lacks a portion of them. The sample lists tens of thousands of clones, 82% occurring once. After less than 11 days in culture, the CD4+ T cells were isolated. Having tested negative for nucleocapsid antibodies, the vaccine recipients showed no prior SARS-CoV-2 infection. The authors exchanged half the medium for IL-2 medium on days 3 and 7. Germline V lookup: CDR1 MNHEY, CDR2 SVGAGI. The CDR3 is 15 amino acids. The V and J ends lost 4 bases and 6 bases respectively, with 17 bases between them. The chain is built from TRBV6-5 and TRBJ2-3; the D is unclear. The receptor comes from a human donor who received a COVID-19 vaccine. Material: CD4+ T cells from PBMCs cultured without peptide, obtained before COVID-19 vaccination. In DNA form, the CDR3 reads TGTGCCAGCAGTTTGTCACGGCCGCCGGCGGATACGCAGTATTTT. This gives the protein CASSLSRPPADTQYF.